This entry is about one T cell receptor (beta chain). This sample was included in a study of OX40 agonist ivuxolimab in advanced cancers. Study in general: With a range of roughly 20 to 90, age averaged roughly 60 years, and about 83% were male.

TCRdb's table, derived via immunoSEQ multiplex PCR, lists solely in-frame clones and lacks some. This table has more than 50,000 clones, 80% appearing once. Germline assignment: CDR1 LNHNV and CDR2 YYDKDF (reference sequence). V gave up 8 bases and J gave up 3 bases, with 20 bases separating them. CDR3 size: 16 residues. The source of this sequence is an adult with an advanced solid tumor such as melanoma, head and neck, liver or kidney cancer. The source was CD4+ or CD8+ T cells sorted from blood, collected in a trial of the OX40 agonist ivuxolimab. The rearrangement links TRBV15 to TRBJ2-1; D gene uncertain. The CDR3 DNA sequence: TGTGCCACCCCCCGCAACCCTTTCGGCGGCTACAATGAGCAGTTCTTC. Translation: CATPRNPFGGYNEQFF. Based on the CDR3 plus reference TRBV15 and TRBJ2-1, the full variable domain is DAMVIQNPRYQVTQFGKPVTLSCSQTLNHNVMYWYQQKSSQAPKLLFHYYDKDFNNEADTPDNFQSRRPNTSFCFLDIRSPGLGDTAMYLCATPRNPFGGYNEQFFGPGTRLTVL.